This entry concerns a single TCR beta chain. The sample comes from a study of blood T cell repertoires in COVID-19. Background on the study: The analysed material was cDNA or gDNA that came from T cells, B-cell-depleted T cells, or PBMCs.

Per the authors' pipeline: It was from reference gene primer amplification that nucleated cell counts were estimated. Profiling relied on immunoSEQ multiplex PCR, and the TCRdb table lists in-frame clones only, not all of them. V, J and clone size were drawn from that table, and D and trimming were deduced from the DNA. The data hold a few hundred thousand clones, with over 75% observed a single time. CDR1 and CDR2 from the germline V gene are MNHEY and SVGAGI. This CDR3 contains 14 residues. V gave up 3 bases and J gave up 0 bases; unmatched junction bases: 2. The sequenced material came from peripheral blood. The chain is built from TRBV6-5 and TRBJ2-7; TRBD2 matches 7 bases. This receptor was obtained from a human donor in a cohort sampled during active COVID-19. The chain's CDR3 is CASSYRGDSYEQYF. CDR3 bases: TGTGCCAGCAGTTATCGGGGGGACTCCTACGAGCAGTACTTC.